This T cell receptor beta chain was identified during a study of cytomegalovirus exposure and HLA in healthy donors. The CDR3 loop spans 20 amino acids. The germline gives CDR1 LGHNA, CDR2 YSLEER. J lost 0 bases, V lost 3 bases, and 13 bases had no gene match. Use of 60 Vbeta and 13 Jbeta primers characterized the PCR. Method: immunoSEQ multiplex PCR; TCRdb's copy keeps in-frame clones and lacks some. The sample's table shows approximately 52,000 clones. The TCR comes from a man between 50 and 59 years old in good health and CMV-seropositive. Sample: PBMCs. This chain joins TRBV4-3 and TRBJ2-1, with 11 bases aligning to TRBD2. The CDR3 spells CASSQEGLAEARGSYNEQFF. The CDR3 coding sequence is TGCGCCAGCAGCCAGGAGGGACTAGCGGAAGCCAGGGGCTCCTACAATGAGCAGTTCTTC.